The rows below give T cell receptor beta chains drawn from one sample of a study of shared clonotypes between healthy human individuals. Libraries were prepared by immunoSEQ multiplex PCR; TCRdb keeps only in-frame clonotypes and omits some of them. The table shows 1.5 million to 2.5 million clones, with approximately 94% occurring only once. The sample taken for sequencing was naive CD8+ T cells sorted from blood. These receptors were taken from a man aged 18 to 35 in good health. Both conserved end residues are part of each CDR3. The D gene is left open where the match is weak. Clone size is given for some rows only: seen once, a few or many times, or a class if the clone is expanded.

clone_size,cdr3_length,d_call,j_call,v_call,cdr3_nt,cdr3_aa
-,18,-,TRBJ2-4,TRBV7-2,TGTGCCAGCAGCCCGACCACTAGCCTTAGCCCAGAGGGTAACATTCAGTACTTC,CASSPTTSLSPEGNIQYF
-,13,-,TRBJ2-5,TRBV9,TGTGCCAGCAGCCAGGGCGGCGAAGAGACCCAGTACTTC,CASSQGGEETQYF
-,14,-,TRBJ2-7,TRBV4-3,TGCGCCAGCAGCCAAAGGACGGTCGACGTGGTGCAGTACTTC,CASSQRTVDVVQYF
once,17,-,TRBJ2-6,TRBV28,TGTGCCAGCAGTTTGAGGGCCCTAATCTCTGGGGCCAACGTCCTGACTTTC,CASSLRALISGANVLTF
once,14,TRBD1,TRBJ2-7,TRBV9,TGTGCCAGCAGCACCACGACAGGGCCCTACGAGCAGTACTTC,CASSTTTGPYEQYF
-,13,-,TRBJ2-7,TRBV7-9,TGTGCCAGCAGCTTAGCGAAGGGGCACGAGCAGTACTTC,CASSLAKGHEQYF
once,14,TRBD2,TRBJ2-7,TRBV6-1,TGTGCCAGCAGTGAAGGGGGAGGGACCTACGAGCAGTACTTC,CASSEGGGTYEQYF
-,14,-,TRBJ2-7,TRBV13,TGTGCCAGCAGCTTAGGCCTAAATGGGGACGAGCAGTACTTC,CASSLGLNGDEQYF
-,14,-,TRBJ2-5,TRBV6-1,TGTGCCAGCAGTGAACCCAGGCCCCAAGAGACCCAGTACTTC,CASSEPRPQETQYF
-,13,TRBD2,TRBJ2-3,TRBV29-1,TGCAGCGTGCCGGGACTAGTAATAGATACGCAGTATTTT,CSVPGLVIDTQYF
once,14,-,TRBJ2-1,TRBV9,TGTGCCAGCAGCGAGACCCCCTCCCACCATGAGCAGTTCTTC,CASSETPSHHEQFF
-,14,-,TRBJ2-2,TRBV7-9,TGTGCCAGCAGCTTATCTACTGGAACCGGGGAGCTGTTTTTT,CASSLSTGTGELFF
-,13,-,TRBJ1-4,TRBV5-1,TGCGCCAGCAAGACAGCCGATAATGAAAAACTGTTTTTT,CASKTADNEKLFF
-,14,TRBD1,TRBJ2-1,TRBV7-7,TGTGCTAGCAGCTTATGGACAGGGGACAATGAGCAGTTCTTC,CASSLWTGDNEQFF
-,15,-,TRBJ2-3,TRBV5-6,TGTGCCAGCAGTTTAGTGTCTTCCGGCACAGATACGCAGTATTTT,CASSLVSSGTDTQYF